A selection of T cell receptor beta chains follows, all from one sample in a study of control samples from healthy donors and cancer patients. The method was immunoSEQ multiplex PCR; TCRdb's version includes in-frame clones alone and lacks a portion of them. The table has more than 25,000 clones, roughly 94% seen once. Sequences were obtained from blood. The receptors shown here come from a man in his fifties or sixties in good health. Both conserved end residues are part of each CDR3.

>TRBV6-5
CASSYWANYGYTF
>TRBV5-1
CASTATGFNTEAFF
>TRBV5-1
CASTVEPGSYNEQFF
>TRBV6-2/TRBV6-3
CASSSGGSSGTGYGYTF
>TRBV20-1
CSAPSGGEQFF
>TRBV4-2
CASSQDKGTASYEQYF
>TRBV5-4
CASKGGSQGNTGELFF
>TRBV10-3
CAISEDRGTNQPQHF
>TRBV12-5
CASGLIDQETQYF
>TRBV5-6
CASSRVLRREKLFF
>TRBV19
CASSMSRGRIDTQYF
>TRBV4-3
CASSQAASGAKTQYF
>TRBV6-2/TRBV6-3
CASSYYSRASYEQYF
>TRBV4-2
CASSQGTGWNEKLFF
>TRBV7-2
CASSLAGQGYGYTF
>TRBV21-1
CASSKGQEEGF
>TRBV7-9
CASSLVATGTYGYTF